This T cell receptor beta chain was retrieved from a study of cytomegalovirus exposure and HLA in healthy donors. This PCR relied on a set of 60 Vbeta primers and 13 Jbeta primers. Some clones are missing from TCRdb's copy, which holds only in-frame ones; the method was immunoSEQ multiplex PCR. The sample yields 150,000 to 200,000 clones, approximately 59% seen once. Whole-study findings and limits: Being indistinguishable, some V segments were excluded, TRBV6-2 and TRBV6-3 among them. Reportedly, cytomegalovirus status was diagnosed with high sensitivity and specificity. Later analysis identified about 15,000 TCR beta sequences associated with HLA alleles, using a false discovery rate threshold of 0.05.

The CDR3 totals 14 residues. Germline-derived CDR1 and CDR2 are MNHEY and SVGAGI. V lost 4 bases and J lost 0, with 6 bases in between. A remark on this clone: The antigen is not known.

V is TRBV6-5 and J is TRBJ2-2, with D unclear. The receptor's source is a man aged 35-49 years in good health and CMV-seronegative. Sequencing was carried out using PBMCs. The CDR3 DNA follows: TGTGCCAGCAGTTTCGTCCCGAACACCGGGGAGCTGTTTTTT. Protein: CASSFVPNTGELFF.